This is a list of T cell receptor beta chains from one sample in a study of monozygotic twins with inflammatory bowel disease. TCRdb re-called the 5' RACE reads, yielding one record per CDR3 amino acid sequence without DNA. Its listing shows around 150,000 distinct CDR3 sequences. The sample was blood. Source of these receptors: a human donor with ulcerative colitis or Crohn's disease, or a healthy co-twin of an affected twin (not recorded which). Both conserved end residues are part of each CDR3.

J gene,V gene,CDR3 protein
TRBJ1-1,TRBV28,CASSFRQPVPEAFF
TRBJ2-3,TRBV7-6,CASGLAGDSDTQYF
TRBJ1-6,TRBV12-3/TRBV12-4,CASSFRDRAHSPLHF
TRBJ2-5,TRBV4-2,CASSQDPSGRGKETQYF
TRBJ1-4,TRBV28,CASSPNQGSTNEKLFF
TRBJ2-5,TRBV24-1,CATSDLPGTTQETQYF
TRBJ1-5,TRBV18,CASSSRTSNQPQHF
TRBJ2-1,TRBV20-1,CSKGRPYNEQFF
TRBJ2-1,TRBV6-2/TRBV6-3,CASSSAMLLAGRHEQFF
TRBJ2-7,TRBV18,CASSLGLALRGYEQYF
TRBJ1-6,TRBV10-3,CAIRGVENSPLHF
TRBJ1-2,TRBV6-1,CASSEALGTNYGYTF
TRBJ2-5,TRBV9,CASSAAGATRETQYF
TRBJ2-1,TRBV5-1,CASSPRIVGRVYNEQFF
TRBJ2-7,TRBV5-1,CASSFFGSGDEQYF
TRBJ2-3,TRBV5-6,CASSFQIKRTADTQYF
TRBJ2-1,TRBV12-3/TRBV12-4,CASSPPSLGFEQFF
TRBJ2-1,TRBV27,CASASGFPEQFF
TRBJ2-7,TRBV7-2,CASSFSGGGSSYEQYF
TRBJ2-1,TRBV6-5,CASSYWGARAYSYNEQFF
TRBJ2-5,TRBV12-3/TRBV12-4,CASSLTRAETQYF
TRBJ2-1,TRBV7-9,CASSIRALTYNEQFF
TRBJ2-7,TRBV12-3/TRBV12-4,CASSFGGFLYEQYF
TRBJ1-2,TRBV5-1,CASSFVQGLTNYGYTF
TRBJ2-2,TRBV3-1,CASSHTPGQSANTGELFF
TRBJ1-2,TRBV19,CASTDRTRNYGYTF
TRBJ1-5,TRBV12-3/TRBV12-4,CASSFYGGSNQPQHF
TRBJ2-3,TRBV20-1,CSAGSAPWATDTQYF
TRBJ2-7,TRBV20-1,CSTKTAGGPREQYF
TRBJ2-1,TRBV20-1,CSARRRGGLYNEQFF
TRBJ1-1,TRBV5-1,CASSLDSNTEAFF
TRBJ2-1,TRBV20-1,CSARLPLAPHNEQFF
TRBJ2-7,TRBV25-1,CASSESRGFSYEQYF
TRBJ2-2,TRBV12-3/TRBV12-4,CASTPSLSPVGELFF
TRBJ2-2,TRBV10-3,CAISGSNTGELFF
TRBJ2-2,TRBV7-6,CASSFRLAGASGTGELFF
TRBJ2-3,TRBV5-1,CASSLWGQGTDTQYF
TRBJ2-2,TRBV18,CASSPTGGHTGELFF
TRBJ2-5,TRBV28,CASSKRGNQETQYF
TRBJ2-1,TRBV7-3,CASSLAGTSYNEQFF
TRBJ1-6,TRBV30,CAFIGQASSYNSPLHF
TRBJ1-1,TRBV18,CASSPPLGSTEAFF
TRBJ1-4,TRBV5-1,CASSLGVEEKLFF
TRBJ2-6,TRBV25-1,CASSEAGSGSGANVLTF
TRBJ2-7,TRBV7-2,CASSPRTVSYEQYF
TRBJ2-7,TRBV14,CASSQTGTTYEQYF
TRBJ2-1,TRBV5-1,CASDGPLGEQFF
TRBJ2-3,TRBV6-5,CASSYQGLAGGPTDTQYF
TRBJ2-1,TRBV5-1,CASSWAGTAYNEQFF
TRBJ2-5,TRBV29-1,CSVGQVLQETQYF
TRBJ2-7,TRBV6-2/TRBV6-3,CASSYSLYRGPYEQYF
TRBJ2-2,TRBV3-1,CATEQLNTGELFF
TRBJ2-7,TRBV21-1,CASSRAGGGFEQYF
TRBJ2-2,TRBV29-1,CSVAGQLNTGELFF
TRBJ2-1,TRBV19,CASSILFRGYNEQFF
TRBJ2-7,TRBV29-1,CSVDSFETSSQYF